This T cell receptor beta chain stems from a study of blood T cell repertoires in COVID-19. How the authors handled the data: The assay estimated nucleated cells by amplifying reference gene primers. Profiled with immunoSEQ multiplex PCR; TCRdb holds only in-frame clones, not every one. That table gives V, J and clone size, and the DNA gave D and trimming. The sample has about 72,000 clones, more than 75% seen once. The sample was peripheral blood. The receptor was isolated from a woman in her sixties with acute or convalescent COVID-19.

Here the CDR3 DNA reads TGTGCCTGGAGTCCCCTCCCTCGGGCCTCAGGGGACTATGGCTACACCTTC. Translating it yields CAWSPLPRASGDYGYTF. This chain connects TRBV30 to TRBJ1-2, with D perhaps TRBD1 (6 bases). This CDR3 spans 17 amino acids. Germline CDR1 reads GTSNPN; CDR2 reads SVGIG (reference sequence). Trimming pared 2 bases from V and 3 bases from J, leaving 22 bases between.